This T cell receptor (beta chain) was documented in a study of human T cells and chemical hapten exposure. Across the whole study: The study enrolled mostly female patients with alopecia areata, totalis or universalis.

This CDR3 region has 17 residues. The V gene's germline CDR1 is MGHRA and CDR2 YSYEKL. V lost 0 bases and J lost 10, with 24 bases in between. This clonotype was counted a few times. Time point defined: patch test 1, 2 weeks after DPC sensitization. As for treatment: therapeutic diphenylcyclopropenone sensitization with weekly scalp DPC. Venepuncture was done earlier than the placement of each patch test. The study enrolled 18 to 70-year-old alopecia patients suitable for DPC. Unseparated into fractions, whole blood served as the source from which total RNA was extracted. TCRdb passed the RACE reads through MiXCR, listing each CDR3 protein once. The sample consists of about 71,000 distinct CDR3 sequences, around 9.5% of them appearing once.

The rearrangement uses TRBV4-1 and TRBJ1-2, with D possibly being TRBD1 (6 bases). The sequence derives from a woman aged 40-49 years with alopecia areata. Some clones in this sample may be carry-over from other donors' samples. The material was whole blood, obtained in connection with sensitization to the hapten diphenylcyclopropenone (DPC). CDR3 sequence (DNA): TGCGCCAGCAGCCAAGATCCTGGGGCAGGGGCCTCTAATCTCTACACCTTC. Translation gives CASSQDPGAGASNLYTF.